This T cell receptor beta chain was captured by sequencing in a study of T-cell reconstitution after alpha-beta-depleted transplantation in children. Findings and caveats of the study: T-cell numbers and diversity one year post-transplant derived largely from freshly generated T cells. The high TCRbeta diversity at day 60 in some patients came from surviving recipient T cells and thymic progenitors.

This clonotype was picked up a small number of times. Its antigen remains unidentified. A TCRbeta library incorporating unique molecular identifiers was prepared. MiXCR, applied by TCRdb to the PCR reads, yields one record per CDR3 protein. Among about 830,000 distinct CDR3 sequences listed, around 15% were seen once. The V gene lost 7 bases and the J gene lost 5 bases, with 16 bases spanning the gap. Germline V gene sequence: CDR1 SNHLY, CDR2 FYNNEI. This CDR3 contains 14 residues. The material sequenced was PBMCs, mostly from graft donor cells, taken 360 days after TCRalphabeta/CD19-depleted stem cell transplant. The genes are TRBV2 and TRBJ2-3; D may match TRBD1 or TRBD2 (7 bases each). This receptor was obtained from a male patient younger than 18 who had a stem cell transplant for acute lymphoblastic leukemia, so the T cells may come from the graft donor. Here the CDR3 DNA reads TGTGCCAGCATCGGGTCCAGGGGGGGAGATACGCAGTATTTT. Its protein is CASIGSRGGDTQYF.